This is a list of T cell receptor beta chains from one sample in a study of identical twins. Each CDR3 protein is one row after TCRdb ran MiXCR on the 5' RACE reads. The table shows hundreds of thousands of distinct CDR3 sequences, with more than 6.5% occurring only once. The sample also formed part of further work on yellow fever vaccine responses in identical twins.

Sequences were obtained from memory (CD45RO+) T cells sorted from blood. These receptor sequences come from a young woman in good health. Both conserved end residues are part of each CDR3. D genes are given only for firm matches. Rows give clone size only sometimes, using once, few, many, or a class for an expanded clone.

j_gene: TRBJ1-3
abundance: few
v_gene: TRBV27
d_gene: -
CDR3nt: TGTGCCACCAAGTACAAGGGCTACGGAAACACCATATATTTT
CDR3aa: CATKYKGYGNTIYF

j_gene: TRBJ1-1
abundance: -
v_gene: TRBV6-5
d_gene: -
CDR3nt: TGTGCCAGCAGTTACGGGACTCCGAACACTGAAGCTTTCTTT
CDR3aa: CASSYGTPNTEAFF

j_gene: TRBJ2-1
abundance: -
v_gene: TRBV10-1
d_gene: TRBD2
CDR3nt: TGCGCCAGCAGTGGTGGACTAGCGGGAGGAGGCAATGAGCAGTTCTTC
CDR3aa: CASSGGLAGGGNEQFF

j_gene: TRBJ2-5
abundance: -
v_gene: TRBV2
d_gene: TRBD2
CDR3nt: TGTGCCAGCAACCCGATTCCCGGGACTAGCGGCCAAGAGACCCAGTACTTC
CDR3aa: CASNPIPGTSGQETQYF

j_gene: TRBJ2-7
abundance: many
v_gene: TRBV10-3
d_gene: TRBD2
CDR3nt: TGTGCCATTATGGCATCGACTAGCGGGCCCTACGAGCAGTACTTC
CDR3aa: CAIMASTSGPYEQYF

j_gene: TRBJ1-5
abundance: few
v_gene: TRBV10-3
d_gene: TRBD1
CDR3nt: TGTGCCATCGGGACAGCGAATCAGCCCCAGCATTTT
CDR3aa: CAIGTANQPQHF

j_gene: TRBJ2-1
abundance: medium-sized
v_gene: TRBV10-3
d_gene: -
CDR3nt: TGTGCCATCAGTGAGTCGTGGGAAGATGAGCAGTTCTTC
CDR3aa: CAISESWEDEQFF

j_gene: TRBJ2-5
abundance: -
v_gene: TRBV14
d_gene: -
CDR3nt: TGTGCCAGCAGCCAAGGGACCGGGAAGACCCAGTACTTC
CDR3aa: CASSQGTGKTQYF

j_gene: TRBJ2-3
abundance: -
v_gene: TRBV20-1
d_gene: TRBD2
CDR3nt: TGCAGTGCTAGAATTGAGACTAGCGGGGGCCTTGGGACGCAGTATTTT
CDR3aa: CSARIETSGGLGTQYF

j_gene: TRBJ2-1
abundance: many
v_gene: TRBV12-3/TRBV12-4
d_gene: -
CDR3nt: TGTGCCAGCAGTCTGCGGGTCAACAATGAGCAGTTCTTC
CDR3aa: CASSLRVNNEQFF

j_gene: TRBJ2-6
abundance: few
v_gene: TRBV6-1
d_gene: -
CDR3nt: TGTGCCAGCAGTGTTATTGGAAGAGCTGGGGCCAACGTCCTGACTTTC
CDR3aa: CASSVIGRAGANVLTF

j_gene: TRBJ2-7
abundance: -
v_gene: TRBV6-1
d_gene: TRBD2
CDR3nt: TGTGCCAGCAGGAAGGGACTAGCGGGAGGCCCGACGTCCTACGAGCAGTACTTC
CDR3aa: CASRKGLAGGPTSYEQYF

j_gene: TRBJ2-7
abundance: -
v_gene: TRBV2
d_gene: TRBD1
CDR3nt: TGTGCCAGCCACAGGGGATCCTACGAGCAGTACTTC
CDR3aa: CASHRGSYEQYF

j_gene: TRBJ2-2
abundance: many
v_gene: TRBV4-1
d_gene: TRBD1
CDR3nt: TGCGCCAGCAGCCAAGCGGACAGGGACCACGGGGAGCTGTTTTTT
CDR3aa: CASSQADRDHGELFF

j_gene: TRBJ2-3
abundance: many
v_gene: TRBV5-1
d_gene: TRBD1
CDR3nt: TGCGCCAGCAGCCAAAGGACAGGGGGAAGGGCAGATACGCAGTATTTT
CDR3aa: CASSQRTGGRADTQYF

j_gene: TRBJ2-1
abundance: -
v_gene: TRBV4-2
d_gene: -
CDR3nt: TGTGCCAGCAGCCAAGAAGGACATTCCTACAATGAGCAGTTCTTC
CDR3aa: CASSQEGHSYNEQFF

j_gene: TRBJ1-2
abundance: many
v_gene: TRBV5-1
d_gene: -
CDR3nt: TGCGCCAGCAGCTTGGGTGACAGCCAGCGGGGAAACTATGGCTACACCTTC
CDR3aa: CASSLGDSQRGNYGYTF

j_gene: TRBJ1-2
abundance: few
v_gene: TRBV29-1
d_gene: -
CDR3nt: TGCAGCGTGGAGACAGAAGCCTATGGCTACACCTTC
CDR3aa: CSVETEAYGYTF

j_gene: TRBJ2-1
abundance: -
v_gene: TRBV6-5
d_gene: -
CDR3nt: TGTGCCAGCAGTTACGGCCGGACAGTCAATGAGCAGTTCTTC
CDR3aa: CASSYGRTVNEQFF

j_gene: TRBJ1-4
abundance: many
v_gene: TRBV25-1
d_gene: TRBD1
CDR3nt: TGTGCCAGCAATATAACGACAGGGGGCAATGAAAAACTGTTTTTT
CDR3aa: CASNITTGGNEKLFF

j_gene: TRBJ2-7
abundance: many
v_gene: TRBV12-3/TRBV12-4
d_gene: TRBD1
CDR3nt: TGTGCCAGCAGTTTAGCGGGGAAGGGACAGGTTGCCCCCTACGAGCAGTACTTC
CDR3aa: CASSLAGKGQVAPYEQYF

j_gene: TRBJ2-1
abundance: few
v_gene: TRBV4-1
d_gene: TRBD2
CDR3nt: TGCGCCAGCAGCCAAGACGGGAGGGAGCAGTTCTTC
CDR3aa: CASSQDGREQFF

j_gene: TRBJ2-7
abundance: many
v_gene: TRBV3-1
d_gene: TRBD2
CDR3nt: TGTGCCAGCAGCGTAACTAGCGGGAGCTCATACGAGCAGTACTTC
CDR3aa: CASSVTSGSSYEQYF

j_gene: TRBJ1-2
abundance: many
v_gene: TRBV6-1
d_gene: TRBD1
CDR3nt: TGTGCCAGCAGTCTGGACAGGGGGCACCAGCTATATGGCTACACCTTC
CDR3aa: CASSLDRGHQLYGYTF

j_gene: TRBJ1-2
abundance: few
v_gene: TRBV6-1
d_gene: TRBD1
CDR3nt: TGTGCCAGCAGTGAGGGACAGCACACCACCTCTGGCTACACCTTC
CDR3aa: CASSEGQHTTSGYTF

j_gene: TRBJ2-7
abundance: -
v_gene: TRBV10-2
d_gene: TRBD1
CDR3nt: TGCGCCGTCTCACCGGGACAGGGTTACGAGCAGTACTTC
CDR3aa: CAVSPGQGYEQYF

j_gene: TRBJ1-5
abundance: few
v_gene: TRBV6-6
d_gene: -
CDR3nt: TGTGCCAGCAGTGACCCTGGGAATCAGCCCCAGCATTTT
CDR3aa: CASSDPGNQPQHF

j_gene: TRBJ1-6
abundance: many
v_gene: TRBV20-1
d_gene: TRBD1
CDR3nt: TGCAGTGCTAGAACCACCGGGACAGATAATTCACCCCTCCACTTT
CDR3aa: CSARTTGTDNSPLHF

j_gene: TRBJ2-7
abundance: many
v_gene: TRBV29-1
d_gene: -
CDR3nt: TGCAGCGTTGGGCAGGGGTCGACCCTGGAGCAGTACTTC
CDR3aa: CSVGQGSTLEQYF

j_gene: TRBJ2-2
abundance: -
v_gene: TRBV7-6
d_gene: TRBD1
CDR3nt: TGTGCCAGCAGCTCCGTCAGGGGGCTTGTCGGGGAGCTGTTTTTT
CDR3aa: CASSSVRGLVGELFF

j_gene: TRBJ2-5
abundance: -
v_gene: TRBV29-1
d_gene: TRBD2
CDR3nt: TGCAGCGTTGAACGGGGGGGTCGGGAGACCCAGTACTTC
CDR3aa: CSVERGGRETQYF

j_gene: TRBJ2-1
abundance: many
v_gene: TRBV20-1
d_gene: TRBD1
CDR3nt: TGCAGTGCTAGCCCTCCTCCGGGACAGGGTAGGCAGAATGAGCAGTTCTTC
CDR3aa: CSASPPPGQGRQNEQFF

j_gene: TRBJ1-5
abundance: many
v_gene: TRBV12-3/TRBV12-4
d_gene: TRBD1
CDR3nt: TGTGCCAGCAGTCCGACGGGACAGGGGGCCAGTCAGCCCCAGCATTTT
CDR3aa: CASSPTGQGASQPQHF

j_gene: TRBJ2-7
abundance: many
v_gene: TRBV28
d_gene: -
CDR3nt: TGTGCCAGCAGTTTACCCATCGGGGGTTACGAGCAGTACTTC
CDR3aa: CASSLPIGGYEQYF

j_gene: TRBJ1-2
abundance: few
v_gene: TRBV20-1
d_gene: -
CDR3nt: TGCAGTGTTTTTGTAGCTAACTATGGCTACACCTTC
CDR3aa: CSVFVANYGYTF

j_gene: TRBJ1-3
abundance: many
v_gene: TRBV6-5
d_gene: TRBD1
CDR3nt: TGTGCCAGCAGTTCTCGGACAGGGCACCCTGGAAACACCATATATTTT
CDR3aa: CASSSRTGHPGNTIYF

j_gene: TRBJ2-1
abundance: -
v_gene: TRBV2
d_gene: TRBD2
CDR3nt: TGTGCCAGCAGTCTCTCCGGGAGGTGGGATGAGCAGTTCTTC
CDR3aa: CASSLSGRWDEQFF

j_gene: TRBJ2-1
abundance: few
v_gene: TRBV29-1
d_gene: TRBD1
CDR3nt: TGCAGCGTCGACAGGGGGGGCAATGAGCAGTTCTTC
CDR3aa: CSVDRGGNEQFF

j_gene: TRBJ2-5
abundance: -
v_gene: TRBV3-1
d_gene: -
CDR3nt: TGTGCCAGCACCCGGGGCAGAGGGGGTGAGACCCAGTACTTC
CDR3aa: CASTRGRGGETQYF

j_gene: TRBJ2-2
abundance: many
v_gene: TRBV5-1
d_gene: TRBD2
CDR3nt: TGCGCCAGCGAGGGCGAGAGGCCCGTGGGGTCTAGCGGGGTTAACACCGGGGAGCTGTTTTTT
CDR3aa: CASEGERPVGSSGVNTGELFF

j_gene: TRBJ1-1
abundance: few
v_gene: TRBV7-9
d_gene: -
CDR3nt: TGTGCCAGCAGCTTAGTATTGGATGGCGCGAAGTGGTCGGCTTTCTTT
CDR3aa: CASSLVLDGAKWSAFF

j_gene: TRBJ2-3
abundance: many
v_gene: TRBV2
d_gene: -
CDR3nt: TGTGCCAGCAGTGACAGCTCTAGAGAAGATACGCAGTATTTT
CDR3aa: CASSDSSREDTQYF

j_gene: TRBJ2-1
abundance: -
v_gene: TRBV6-1
d_gene: TRBD2
CDR3nt: TGTGCCAGCAGGAAACCGGGACTAGCGTCCTACAATGAGCAGTTCTTC
CDR3aa: CASRKPGLASYNEQFF

j_gene: TRBJ1-2
abundance: many
v_gene: TRBV7-9
d_gene: -
CDR3nt: TGTGCCAGCAGCTTAAGAGCGGAAGGCTATGGCTACACCTTC
CDR3aa: CASSLRAEGYGYTF

j_gene: TRBJ1-1
abundance: many
v_gene: TRBV20-1
d_gene: TRBD1
CDR3nt: TGCAGTGCTGGACAGGGGAACACTGAAGCTTTCTTT
CDR3aa: CSAGQGNTEAFF

j_gene: TRBJ2-7
abundance: -
v_gene: TRBV12-5
d_gene: TRBD2
CDR3nt: TGTGCTAGTGGCCCCCCTCTAGCGGACGAGCAGTACTTC
CDR3aa: CASGPPLADEQYF

j_gene: TRBJ1-1
abundance: -
v_gene: TRBV5-1
d_gene: -
CDR3nt: TGCGCCAGCAGCTGGCATGGTCTGAACACTGAAGCTTTCTTT
CDR3aa: CASSWHGLNTEAFF

j_gene: TRBJ1-2
abundance: many
v_gene: TRBV5-1
d_gene: -
CDR3nt: TGCGCCAGCAGCTTGTCGTGGGATTCTAACTATGGCTACACCTTC
CDR3aa: CASSLSWDSNYGYTF

j_gene: TRBJ2-2
abundance: many
v_gene: TRBV7-3
d_gene: TRBD2
CDR3nt: TGTGCCAGCAGCTCAAAGCGGGAAGGGGAGCTGTTTTTT
CDR3aa: CASSSKREGELFF